This T cell receptor beta chain was sequenced in a study of monozygotic twins with inflammatory bowel disease. Overall study results and limits: IBD patients exhibited fewer clonotypes shared with other individuals than healthy twins, particularly with disease activity.

Molecular identifiers with 6-nucleotide sample barcodes were added during cDNA synthesis via template switching. TCRdb derives one entry per CDR3 protein from the 5' RACE reads, leaving out DNA. Recorded for this sample: 210,000 or so distinct CDR3 sequences. Remarks on this clonotype: Antigen specificity is unknown.

Per germline, CDR1 SGHRS and CDR2 YFSETQ. The CDR3 is 19 amino acids. The sequenced sample consisted of blood. The origin of this receptor is a human donor with ulcerative colitis or Crohn's disease, or a healthy co-twin of an affected twin (not recorded which). The V call is TRBV5-1, the J call TRBJ1-6; TCRdb returns TRBD1, unconfirmable since there is no DNA. The CDR3 protein is CASSSSPPTGGIGNSPLHF.